These 13 T cell receptor beta chains originate from one sample sequenced in a study of blood T cell repertoires in COVID-19. Some clones are missing from TCRdb's copy, which holds only in-frame ones; the method was immunoSEQ multiplex PCR. Counted here are around 620,000 clones, around 89% occurring once; the ten biggest clones make up over 0.2%. What was sequenced was peripheral blood. The receptors originated from a woman in her late teens or twenties with acute or convalescent COVID-19.

The chain carries TRBV2 and TRBJ2-2; TRBD2 matches 10 bases. Germline V lookup: CDR1 SNHLY, CDR2 FYNNEI. The CDR3 has 16 residues. Trimming at V came to 1 base and at J to 3 bases, leaving 2 bases not matched to a gene. In nucleotides, the CDR3 is TGTGCCAGCAGTGAAGACCTAGCGGGAGACACCGGGGAGCTGTTTTTT. It yields the protein CASSEDLAGDTGELFF.

The count of this clone is one. The chain employs TRBV13 and TRBJ2-6, with D hard to call. Per germline, CDR1 PRHDT and CDR2 FYEKMQ (reference sequence). V was clipped by 10 bases and J by 2 bases, with 21 bases between them. CDR3 length equals 17 residues. The DNA of the CDR3 is TGTGCCACCTCAGGCCTCTTCCTGTACGCTGGGGCCAACGTCCTGACTTTC. It specifies CATSGLFLYAGANVLTF.

This clone appeared a few times. The chain carries TRBV14 and TRBJ2-6; D gene unclear. The CDR3 consists of 15 residues. The germline gives CDR1 SGHDN, CDR2 FVKESK. Trimming cost V 4 bases and J 6 bases, with 13 bases left between them. This CDR3 is CASSPSSGLANVLTF. CDR3 bases: TGTGCCAGCAGCCCGAGTTCAGGTTTGGCCAACGTCCTGACTTTC.

The chain uses TRBV7-9 and TRBJ2-7; possibly TRBD1 for D (6 bases). The germline V gene encodes CDR1 SEHNR and CDR2 FQNEAQ (reference sequence). This CDR3 contains 14 residues. With 2 bases removed from V and 4 bases from J, the gap between germline ends came to 12 bases. The CDR3 loop is CASSLLQGPYEQYF. CDR3 bases: TGTGCCAGCAGCTTATTACAGGGACCATACGAGCAGTACTTC.

This chain links TRBV7-3 with TRBJ1-5; the match to TRBD1 covers 8 bases. Germline V gives CDR1 SGHTA, CDR2 FQGTGA. Trimming at V came to 5 bases and at J to 2 bases, leaving 5 bases not matched to a gene. This CDR3 has 15 amino acids. The DNA for the CDR3 is TGTGCCAGCAGCCCACTACAGGGGGGCAATCAGCCCCAGCATTTT. Translated, it gives CASSPLQGGNQPQHF.

The CDR3 loop is CASSLGDRDQETQYF. CDR3 DNA: TGCGCCAGCAGCTTGGGGGACAGGGATCAAGAGACCCAGTACTTC. J is TRBJ2-5 and V is TRBV5-1; 9 bases map to TRBD1. V lost 0 bases, J lost 2 bases, and 2 bases stayed unmatched. This CDR3 has 15 residues. Per germline, CDR1 SGHRS and CDR2 YFSETQ.

This sequence joins TRBV27 and TRBJ1-5; perhaps TRBD1 as D (6 bases). The germline gives CDR1 MNHEY, CDR2 SMNVEV (reference sequence). There are 17 residues in the CDR3. Deletions cut 3 bases from V and 1 base from J, with 16 bases between. In DNA form, the CDR3 reads TGTGCCAGCAGTTTGCAACAGGGCTCGGGGAGCAATCAGCCCCAGCATTTT. As protein: CASSLQQGSGSNQPQHF.

The V and J genes are TRBV6-2 or TRBV6-3 and TRBJ1-5, with D possibly being TRBD1 (5 bases). V lost 2 bases and J lost 2, with 16 bases in between. The CDR3 covers 17 residues. CDR1 and CDR2 from the germline V gene are MNHEY and SVGEGT. In nucleotides, the CDR3 is TGTGCCAGCAGTTACCCCACAGGAAGGGGTGGCAATCAGCCCCAGCATTTT. This gives the protein CASSYPTGRGGNQPQHF.

The V and J genes are TRBV7-8 and TRBJ1-4; D gene unclear. This CDR3 contains 16 residues. The V end was cut by 5 bases, the J end by 0 bases, with 13 bases between. Per the germline V gene, CDR1 is SGHVS and CDR2 is FQNEAQ. CDR3 loop: CASSGPEGSTNEKLFF. CDR3 sequence (DNA): TGTGCCAGCAGCGGCCCTGAGGGCTCAACTAATGAAAAACTGTTTTTT.

The gene calls are TRBV30 and TRBJ2-1; unclear D gene. This CDR3 spans 15 amino acids. With 4 bases removed from V and 4 bases from J, the gap between germline ends came to 17 bases. Germline CDR1 is GTSNPN and CDR2 is SVGIG (reference sequence). The CDR3 sequence: CAWTMGRNSYNEQFF. CDR3 DNA: TGTGCCTGGACTATGGGCCGGAACAGTTACAATGAGCAGTTCTTC. Filled out from reference TRBV30 and TRBJ2-1, the complete variable domain reads SQTIHQWPATLVQPVGSPLSLECTVEGTSNPNLYWYRQAAGRGLQLLFYSVGIGQISSEVPQNLSASRPQDRQFILSSKKLLLSDSGFYLCAWTMGRNSYNEQFFGPGTRLTVL.

The rearrangement joins TRBV6-7 to TRBJ2-1; D possibly corresponds to TRBD1 (6 bases). TRBV6-7 has ORF status, its function being uncertain. V was pared by 1 base and J by 4 bases, with 11 bases between. This CDR3 has 15 amino acids. This CDR3 is CASSYFRDMYNEQFF. In DNA form, the CDR3 reads TGTGCCAGCAGTTACTTCCGGGACATGTACAATGAGCAGTTCTTC.

The chain carries TRBV12-3 or TRBV12-4 and TRBJ1-1; 10 nucleotides agree with TRBD1. With V trimmed by 5 bases and J by 12 bases, 9 bases remained unmatched. The CDR3 sequence is 13 residues long. For the CDR3, the DNA is TGTGCCAGCAGTCAAGGGACAGGGGTTATGACTTTCTTT. It codes for CASSQGTGVMTFF.

This sequence joins TRBV6-5 and TRBJ1-2, with no clear D. The CDR3 contains 15 residues. Germline CDR1 MNHEY, CDR2 SVGAGI. The ends were cut back, 0 bases at V and 5 bases at J, with 13 bases in the middle. CDR3 coding DNA: TGTGCCAGCAGTTACTCGACCCTAGCCCCTTATGGCTACACCTTC. Its translation is CASSYSTLAPYGYTF.